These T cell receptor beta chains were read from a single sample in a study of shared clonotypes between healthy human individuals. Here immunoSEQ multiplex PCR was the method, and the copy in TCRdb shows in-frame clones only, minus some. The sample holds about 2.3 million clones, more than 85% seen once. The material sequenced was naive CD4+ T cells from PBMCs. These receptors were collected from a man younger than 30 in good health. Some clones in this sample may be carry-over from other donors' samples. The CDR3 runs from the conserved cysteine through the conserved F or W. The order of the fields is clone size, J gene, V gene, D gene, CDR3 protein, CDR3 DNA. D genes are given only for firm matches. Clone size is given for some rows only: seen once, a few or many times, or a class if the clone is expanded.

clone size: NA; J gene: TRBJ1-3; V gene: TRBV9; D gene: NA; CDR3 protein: CASGEGTIGNTIYF; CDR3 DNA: TGTGCCAGCGGGGAGGGTACGATAGGAAACACCATATATTTT
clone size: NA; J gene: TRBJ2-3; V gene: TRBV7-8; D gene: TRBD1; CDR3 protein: CASSLRPGQDTDTQYF; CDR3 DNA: TGTGCCAGCAGCTTAAGACCGGGACAGGACACAGATACGCAGTATTTT
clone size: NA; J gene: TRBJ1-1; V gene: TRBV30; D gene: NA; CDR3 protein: CAWSTGDGADTEAFF; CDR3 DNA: TGTGCCTGGAGTACGGGGGACGGGGCGGACACTGAAGCTTTCTTT
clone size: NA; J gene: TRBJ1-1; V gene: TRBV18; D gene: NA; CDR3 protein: CASSPYTVEAVNTEAFF; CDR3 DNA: TGTGCCAGCTCACCATACACGGTAGAGGCTGTGAACACTGAAGCTTTCTTT
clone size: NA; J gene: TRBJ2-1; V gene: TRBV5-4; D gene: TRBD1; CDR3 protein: CASSFDRGRGNEQFF; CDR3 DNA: TGTGCCAGCAGCTTCGACAGGGGGCGGGGGAATGAGCAGTTCTTC
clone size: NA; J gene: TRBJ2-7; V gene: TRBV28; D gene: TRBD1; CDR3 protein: CASSYYARDSVFPYEQYF; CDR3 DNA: TGTGCCAGCAGTTATTACGCCCGGGACAGTGTTTTCCCCTACGAGCAGTACTTC
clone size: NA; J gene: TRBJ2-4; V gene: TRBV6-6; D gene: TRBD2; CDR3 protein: CASRAAGTKFQYF; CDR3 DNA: TGTGCCAGCAGGGCGGCCGGGACTAAATTTCAGTACTTC
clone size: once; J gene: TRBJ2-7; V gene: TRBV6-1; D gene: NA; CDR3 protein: CASSIAGFPYEQYF; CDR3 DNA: TGTGCCAGCAGCATAGCAGGGTTTCCCTACGAGCAGTACTTC
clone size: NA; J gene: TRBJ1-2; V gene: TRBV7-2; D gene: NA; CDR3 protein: CASSFRYKTNYGYTF; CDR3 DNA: TGTGCCAGCAGCTTTAGGTACAAGACTAACTATGGCTACACCTTC
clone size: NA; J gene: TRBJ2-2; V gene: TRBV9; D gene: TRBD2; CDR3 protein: CASSVLSLTSGRGAGELFF; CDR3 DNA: TGTGCCAGCAGCGTGCTTTCTTTGACTAGCGGGAGAGGAGCCGGGGAGCTGTTTTTT
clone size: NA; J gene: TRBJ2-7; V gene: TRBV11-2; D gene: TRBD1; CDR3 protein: CASSPRRQGSYEQYF; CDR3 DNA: TGTGCCAGCAGCCCCCGAAGACAGGGTTCCTACGAGCAGTACTTC
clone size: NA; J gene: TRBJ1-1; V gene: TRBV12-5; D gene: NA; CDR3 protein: CASGLNTEAFF; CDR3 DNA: TGTGCTAGTGGTTTGAACACTGAAGCTTTCTTT
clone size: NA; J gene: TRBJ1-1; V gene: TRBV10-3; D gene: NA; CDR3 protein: CAISETGTNTEAFF; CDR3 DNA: TGTGCCATCAGTGAGACAGGTACAAACACTGAAGCTTTCTTT
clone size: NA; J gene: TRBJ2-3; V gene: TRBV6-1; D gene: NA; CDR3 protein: CASLRGSTDTQYF; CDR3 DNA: TGTGCCAGCCTCCGGGGGAGCACAGATACGCAGTATTTT
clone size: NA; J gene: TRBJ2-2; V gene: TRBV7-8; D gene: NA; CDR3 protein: CASSSRTTSNTGELFF; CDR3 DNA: TGTGCCAGCAGCTCCCGGACTACTTCGAACACCGGGGAGCTGTTTTTT
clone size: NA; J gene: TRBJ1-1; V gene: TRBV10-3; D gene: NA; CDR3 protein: CAISVRGPLTEAFF; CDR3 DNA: TGTGCCATCAGCGTGCGTGGACCCCTGACTGAAGCTTTCTTT
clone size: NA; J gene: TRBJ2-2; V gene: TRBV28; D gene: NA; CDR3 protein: CASSLIGGTYGTGELFF; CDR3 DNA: TGTGCCAGCAGTTTAATTGGTGGGACCTACGGCACCGGGGAGCTGTTTTTT
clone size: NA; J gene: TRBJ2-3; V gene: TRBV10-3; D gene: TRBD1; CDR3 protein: CAITADRVSDTQYF; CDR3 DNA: TGTGCCATCACTGCGGACAGGGTGTCAGATACGCAGTATTTT
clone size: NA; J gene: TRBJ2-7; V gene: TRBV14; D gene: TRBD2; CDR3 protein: CASSLLAGGPYEQYF; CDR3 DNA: TGTGCCAGCAGCCTGCTAGCGGGAGGGCCCTACGAGCAGTACTTC
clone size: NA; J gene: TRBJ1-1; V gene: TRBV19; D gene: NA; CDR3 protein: CASTGRKIKMNTEAFF; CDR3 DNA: TGTGCCAGTACGGGCAGAAAAATCAAGATGAACACTGAAGCTTTCTTT
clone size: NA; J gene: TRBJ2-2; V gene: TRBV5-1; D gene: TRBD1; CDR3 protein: CASSSTPGQGSYRELFF; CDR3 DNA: TGCGCCAGCAGCTCGACTCCGGGACAGGGATCTTATCGGGAGCTGTTTTTT
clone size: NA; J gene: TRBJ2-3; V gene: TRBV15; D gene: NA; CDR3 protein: CATSRVQTIDTQYF; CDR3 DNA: TGTGCCACCAGCAGAGTCCAAACTATAGATACGCAGTATTTT
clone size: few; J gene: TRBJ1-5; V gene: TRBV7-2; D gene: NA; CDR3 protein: CASSLVGQPQHF; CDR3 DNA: TGTGCCAGCAGCTTAGTAGGTCAGCCCCAGCATTTT
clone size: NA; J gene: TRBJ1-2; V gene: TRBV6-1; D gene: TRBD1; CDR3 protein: CASSDRGRSNYGYTF; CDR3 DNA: TGTGCCAGCAGTGACAGGGGGCGATCTAACTATGGCTACACCTTC
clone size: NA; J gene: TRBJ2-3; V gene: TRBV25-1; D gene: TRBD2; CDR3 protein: CASSAIQGTSGRSDTQYF; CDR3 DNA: TGTGCCAGCAGTGCAATCCAAGGGACTAGCGGGAGATCAGATACGCAGTATTTT
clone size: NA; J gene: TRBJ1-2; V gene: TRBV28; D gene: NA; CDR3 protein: CASSLTDPSQGGYTF; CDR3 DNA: TGTGCCAGCAGTTTGACAGATCCTTCGCAGGGAGGCTACACCTTC
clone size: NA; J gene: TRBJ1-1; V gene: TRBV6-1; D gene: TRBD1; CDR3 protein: CASSWTGIMTEAFF; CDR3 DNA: TGTGCCAGCAGCTGGACAGGGATTATGACTGAAGCTTTCTTT
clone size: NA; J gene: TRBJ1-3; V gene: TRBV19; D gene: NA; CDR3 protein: CASSLQYSGNTIYF; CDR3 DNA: TGTGCCAGTAGTCTTCAGTACTCTGGAAACACCATATATTTT
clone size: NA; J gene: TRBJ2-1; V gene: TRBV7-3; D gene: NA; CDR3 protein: CASSLGSSLYNEQFF; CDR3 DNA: TGTGCCAGCAGCTTAGGGTCTAGTTTGTACAATGAGCAGTTCTTC
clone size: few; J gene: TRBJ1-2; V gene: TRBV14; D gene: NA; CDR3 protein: CASSQVERAGYTF; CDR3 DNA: TGTGCCAGCAGCCAAGTGGAACGAGCTGGCTACACCTTC
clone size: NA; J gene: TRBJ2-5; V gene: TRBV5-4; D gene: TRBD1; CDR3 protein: CASSLGTGAQETQYF; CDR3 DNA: TGTGCCAGCAGCTTGGGTACAGGGGCCCAAGAGACCCAGTACTTC
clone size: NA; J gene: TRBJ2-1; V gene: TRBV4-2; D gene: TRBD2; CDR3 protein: CASSQDNGGGRVPRNEQFF; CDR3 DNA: TGTGCCAGCAGCCAAGATAACGGGGGCGGGAGGGTACCGAGGAATGAGCAGTTCTTC
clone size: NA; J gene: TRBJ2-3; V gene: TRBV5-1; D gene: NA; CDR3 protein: CASSSGLVTDTQYF; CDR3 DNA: TGCGCCAGCAGCTCGGGTCTCGTCACAGATACGCAGTATTTT
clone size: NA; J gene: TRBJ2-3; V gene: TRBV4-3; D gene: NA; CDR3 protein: CASSQGGSTDTQYF; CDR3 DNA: TGCGCCAGCAGCCAAGGGGGAAGCACAGATACGCAGTATTTT
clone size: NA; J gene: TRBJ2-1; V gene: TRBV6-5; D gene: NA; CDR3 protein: CASSYGGNYYNEQFF; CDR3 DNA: TGTGCCAGCAGTTACGGGGGGAACTACTACAATGAGCAGTTCTTC